This T cell receptor beta chain derives from a study of beta chain features in type 1 diabetes. Study in general: Analysis included roughly 100 million sorted cells drawn from all samples. Study outcomes and limitations: The cDNA sequencing approach could over-represent high-TCR-expressing cells. Resolution of whether HLA type affects TCRB rearrangement was not achieved here.

Markers CD45RO/CCR7/CD25/CD127/CD95/CD27 served to sort CD4+ naive, central memory, regulatory and stem cell-like memory cells. Since all of the isolated RNA was reverse transcribed, expressed TCRB transcripts were what got sequenced. Method: immunoSEQ multiplex PCR; TCRdb's copy keeps in-frame clones and lacks some. The sample holds around 340,000 clones; 7.5% to 9% are singletons and the top ten take 0.44%. About this clone itself: Its antigen is undetermined.

Per the germline V gene, CDR1 is SGHVS and CDR2 is FNYEAQ. The J segment lost 3 bases and the V segment lost 5 bases, leaving 2 bases of the junction unmatched. This CDR3 contains 13 residues. The chain links TRBV7-6 to TRBJ2-7; 9 bases fit TRBD2. Sample: central memory CD4+ T cells from blood. The origin of this receptor is a woman aged 18-35 years in good health. CDR3 nucleotides: TGTGCCAGCAGCCAAGCGGGAGGCTACGAGCAGTACTTC. Translating gives CASSQAGGYEQYF.